Sequencing of this TCR beta chain was carried out in a study of beta chain features in type 1 diabetes. The wider study: In all, 107,917,701 sorted cells from all samples were analyzed. Findings and limits, study-wide: Within each of all four CD4+ subsets, Type 1 diabetes patients had TCRB CDR3s that were moderately but significantly shorter.

The CDR3 spans 14 residues. The V end lost 0 bases, the J end lost 3 bases, and 8 bases lay between the germline ends. Germline values: CDR1 ENHRY, CDR2 SYGVKD. Expressed TCRB transcripts got sequenced, as all isolated RNA was reverse transcribed. Here immunoSEQ multiplex PCR was the method, and the copy in TCRdb shows in-frame clones only, minus some. The table has around 160,000 clones, approximately 10% seen once; the top ten hold under 0.75%. This clone was picked up a small number of times. What it binds is not known. This chain joins TRBV10-3 and TRBJ1-1; D remains ambiguous. The sample consisted of central memory CD4+ T cells from blood. The sequence was obtained from a woman aged 25 to 45 with type 1 diabetes. The CDR3 DNA is TGTGCCATCAGTGAGTCCGGGGTAGACACTGAAGCTTTCTTT. It is translated as CAISESGVDTEAFF.